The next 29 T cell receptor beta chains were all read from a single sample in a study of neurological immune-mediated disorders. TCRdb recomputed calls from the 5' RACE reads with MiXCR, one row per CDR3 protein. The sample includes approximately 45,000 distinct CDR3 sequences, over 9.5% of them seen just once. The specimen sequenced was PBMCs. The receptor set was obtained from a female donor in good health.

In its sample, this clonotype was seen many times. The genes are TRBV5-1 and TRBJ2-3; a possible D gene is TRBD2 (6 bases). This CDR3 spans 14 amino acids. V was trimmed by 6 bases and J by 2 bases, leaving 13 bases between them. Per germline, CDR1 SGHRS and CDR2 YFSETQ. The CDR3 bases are TGCGCCAGCAAGGCAGGGAGGCTCACAGATACGCAGTATTTT. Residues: CASKAGRLTDTQYF.

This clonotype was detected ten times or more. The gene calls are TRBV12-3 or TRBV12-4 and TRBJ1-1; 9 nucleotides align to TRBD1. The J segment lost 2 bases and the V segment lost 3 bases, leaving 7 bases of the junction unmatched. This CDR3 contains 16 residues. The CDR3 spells CASSFGTGYPNTEAFF. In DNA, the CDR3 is TGTGCCAGCAGTTTTGGGACAGGGTATCCTAACACTGAAGCTTTCTTT.

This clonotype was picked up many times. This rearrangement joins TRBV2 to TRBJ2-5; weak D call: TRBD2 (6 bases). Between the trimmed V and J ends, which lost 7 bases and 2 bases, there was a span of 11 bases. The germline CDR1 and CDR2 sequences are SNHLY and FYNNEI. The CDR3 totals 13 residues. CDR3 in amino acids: CASNYGRQETQYF. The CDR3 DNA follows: TGTGCCAGCAACTACGGGAGACAAGAGACCCAGTACTTC.

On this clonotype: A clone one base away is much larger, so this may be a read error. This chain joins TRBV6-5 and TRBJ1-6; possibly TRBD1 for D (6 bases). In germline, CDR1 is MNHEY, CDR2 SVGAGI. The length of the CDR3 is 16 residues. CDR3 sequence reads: CSSRATGSSYNSPLHF. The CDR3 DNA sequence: TGTTCCAGCAGAGCGACAGGCAGCTCCTATAATTCACCCCTCCACTTT.

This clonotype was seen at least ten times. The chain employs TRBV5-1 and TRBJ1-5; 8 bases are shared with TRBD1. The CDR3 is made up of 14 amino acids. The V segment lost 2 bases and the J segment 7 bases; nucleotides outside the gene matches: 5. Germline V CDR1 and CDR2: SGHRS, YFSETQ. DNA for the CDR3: TGCGCCAGCAGCTTCAGGCAGGGGGCCCAGCCCCAGCATTTT. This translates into CASSFRQGAQPQHF.

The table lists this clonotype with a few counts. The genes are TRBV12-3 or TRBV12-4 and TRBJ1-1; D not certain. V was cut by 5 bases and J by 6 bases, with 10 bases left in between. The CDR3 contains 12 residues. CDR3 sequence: CASSPRESEAFF. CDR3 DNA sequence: TGTGCCAGCAGTCCACGGGAGTCTGAAGCTTTCTTT.

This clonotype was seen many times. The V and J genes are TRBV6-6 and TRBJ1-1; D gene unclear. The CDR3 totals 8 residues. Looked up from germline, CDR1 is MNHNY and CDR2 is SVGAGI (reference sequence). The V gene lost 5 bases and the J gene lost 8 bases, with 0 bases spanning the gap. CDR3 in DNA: TGTGCCAGCAGTGAAGCTTTCTTT. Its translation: CASSEAFF.

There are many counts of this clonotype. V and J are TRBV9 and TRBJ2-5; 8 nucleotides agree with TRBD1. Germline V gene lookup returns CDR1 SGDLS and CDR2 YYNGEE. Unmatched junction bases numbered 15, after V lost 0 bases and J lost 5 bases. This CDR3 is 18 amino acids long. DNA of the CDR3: TGTGCCAGCAGCGTAGCCCTGCCCGGACAGGGTGACGATGAGACCCAGTACTTC. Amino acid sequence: CASSVALPGQGDDETQYF.

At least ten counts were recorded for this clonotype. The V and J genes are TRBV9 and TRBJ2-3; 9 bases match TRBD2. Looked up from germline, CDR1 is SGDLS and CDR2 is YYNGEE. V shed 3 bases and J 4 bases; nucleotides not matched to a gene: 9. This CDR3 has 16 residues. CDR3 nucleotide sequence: TGTGCCAGCAGCGAATTTAGCGGGAGTGTGGCAGATACGCAGTATTTT. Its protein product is CASSEFSGSVADTQYF.

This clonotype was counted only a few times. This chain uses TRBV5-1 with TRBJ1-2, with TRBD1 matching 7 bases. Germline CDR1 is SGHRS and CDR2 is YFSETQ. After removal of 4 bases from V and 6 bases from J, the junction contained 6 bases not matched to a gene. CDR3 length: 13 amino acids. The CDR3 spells CASSHAGQDGYTF. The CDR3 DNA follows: TGCGCCAGCAGCCACGCCGGACAGGATGGCTACACCTTC.

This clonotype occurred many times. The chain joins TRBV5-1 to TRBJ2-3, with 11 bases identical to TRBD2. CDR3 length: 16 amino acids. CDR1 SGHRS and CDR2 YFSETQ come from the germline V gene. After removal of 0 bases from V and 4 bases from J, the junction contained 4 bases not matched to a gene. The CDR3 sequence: CASSLAGTSGSDTQYF. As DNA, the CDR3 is TGCGCCAGCAGCTTGGCCGGGACTAGCGGTTCAGATACGCAGTATTTT.

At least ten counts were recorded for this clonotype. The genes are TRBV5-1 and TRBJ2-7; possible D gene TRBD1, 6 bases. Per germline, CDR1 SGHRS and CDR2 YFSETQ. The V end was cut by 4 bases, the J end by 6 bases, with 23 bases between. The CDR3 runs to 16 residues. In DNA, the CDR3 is TGCGCCAGCAGCGACGACAGGTTTTCACGCCTCGGCGAGCAGTACTTC. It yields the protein CASSDDRFSRLGEQYF.

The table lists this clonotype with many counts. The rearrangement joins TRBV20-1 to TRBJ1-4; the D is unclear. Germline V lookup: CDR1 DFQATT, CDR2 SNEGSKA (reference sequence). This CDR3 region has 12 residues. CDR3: CSPMDLNEKLFF. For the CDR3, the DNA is TGCAGCCCCATGGATCTTAATGAAAAACTGTTTTTT.

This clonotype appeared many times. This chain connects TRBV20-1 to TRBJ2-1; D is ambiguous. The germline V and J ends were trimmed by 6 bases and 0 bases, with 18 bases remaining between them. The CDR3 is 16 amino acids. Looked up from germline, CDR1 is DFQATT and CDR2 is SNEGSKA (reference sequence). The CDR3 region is CSAPSSHSSSYNEQFF. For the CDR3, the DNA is TGCAGTGCCCCGTCCTCCCACTCGAGCTCCTACAATGAGCAGTTCTTC.

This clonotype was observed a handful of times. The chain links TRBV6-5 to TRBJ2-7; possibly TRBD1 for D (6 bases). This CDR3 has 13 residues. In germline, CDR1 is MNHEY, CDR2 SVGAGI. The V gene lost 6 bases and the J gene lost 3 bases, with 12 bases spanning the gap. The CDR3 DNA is TGTGCCAGCAGCACAGGGAGAGGCTACGAGCAGTACTTC. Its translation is CASSTGRGYEQYF.

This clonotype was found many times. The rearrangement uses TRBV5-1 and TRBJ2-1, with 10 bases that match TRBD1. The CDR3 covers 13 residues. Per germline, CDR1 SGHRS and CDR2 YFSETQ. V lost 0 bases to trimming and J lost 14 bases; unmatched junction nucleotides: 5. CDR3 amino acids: CASSLDVGQGKFF. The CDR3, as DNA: TGCGCCAGCAGCTTGGATGTGGGACAGGGGAAGTTCTTC.

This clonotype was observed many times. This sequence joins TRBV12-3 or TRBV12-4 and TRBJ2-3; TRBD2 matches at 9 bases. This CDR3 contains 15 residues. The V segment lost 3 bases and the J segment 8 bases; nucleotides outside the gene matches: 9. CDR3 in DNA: TGTGCCAGCAGTTTCGGCGCGGGGGGGCCCCTTACGCAGTATTTT. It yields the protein CASSFGAGGPLTQYF.

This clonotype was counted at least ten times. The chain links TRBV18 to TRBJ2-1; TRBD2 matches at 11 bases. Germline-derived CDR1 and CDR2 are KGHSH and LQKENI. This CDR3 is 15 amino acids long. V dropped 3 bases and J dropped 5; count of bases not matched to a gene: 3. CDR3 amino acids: CASSPGLAAHNEQFF. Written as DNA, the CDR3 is TGTGCCAGCTCACCGGGACTAGCGGCCCACAATGAGCAGTTCTTC.

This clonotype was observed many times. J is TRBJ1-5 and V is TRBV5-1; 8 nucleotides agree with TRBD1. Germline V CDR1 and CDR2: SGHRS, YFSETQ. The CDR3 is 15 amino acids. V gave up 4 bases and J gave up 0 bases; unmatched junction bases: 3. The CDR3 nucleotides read TGCGCCAGCAGCCCGACAGGGGATAGCAATCAGCCCCAGCATTTT. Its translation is CASSPTGDSNQPQHF.

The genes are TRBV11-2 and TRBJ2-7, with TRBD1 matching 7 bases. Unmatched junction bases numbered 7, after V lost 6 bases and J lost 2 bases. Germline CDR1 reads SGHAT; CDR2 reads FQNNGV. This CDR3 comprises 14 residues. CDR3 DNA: TGTGCCAGCAGACCTCCGGGACAGACCTACGAGCAGTACTTC. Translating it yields CASRPPGQTYEQYF.

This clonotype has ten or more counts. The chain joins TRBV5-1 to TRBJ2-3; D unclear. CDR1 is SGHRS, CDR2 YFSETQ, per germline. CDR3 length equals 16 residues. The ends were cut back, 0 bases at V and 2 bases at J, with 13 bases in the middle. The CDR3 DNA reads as TGCGCCAGCAGCTTGGCGGCCAACCCTACCACAGATACGCAGTATTTT. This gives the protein CASSLAANPTTDTQYF.

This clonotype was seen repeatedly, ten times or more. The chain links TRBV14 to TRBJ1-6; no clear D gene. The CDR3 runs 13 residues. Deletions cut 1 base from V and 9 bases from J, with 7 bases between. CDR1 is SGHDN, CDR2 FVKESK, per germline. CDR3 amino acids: CASSQVGSSPLHF. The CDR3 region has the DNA TGTGCCAGCAGCCAAGTAGGGAGTTCACCCCTCCACTTT.

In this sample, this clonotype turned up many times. CDR3 nucleotide sequence: TGCAGTGCTAGTTTTGGTCGGGGGGGTACCTACAATGAGCAGTTCTTC. Translated, it gives CSASFGRGGTYNEQFF. The gene calls are TRBV20-1 and TRBJ2-1; 8 bases map to TRBD2. The trim removed 3 bases at V and 2 bases at J, leaving 9 bases unmatched. This CDR3 has 16 residues. Germline CDR1 is DFQATT and CDR2 is SNEGSKA (reference sequence).

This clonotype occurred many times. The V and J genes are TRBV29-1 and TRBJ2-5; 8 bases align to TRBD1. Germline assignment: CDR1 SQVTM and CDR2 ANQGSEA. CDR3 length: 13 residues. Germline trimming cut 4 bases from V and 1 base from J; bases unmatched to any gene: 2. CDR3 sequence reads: CSVAGGSQETQYF. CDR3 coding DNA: TGCAGCGTTGCAGGGGGCTCCCAAGAGACCCAGTACTTC.

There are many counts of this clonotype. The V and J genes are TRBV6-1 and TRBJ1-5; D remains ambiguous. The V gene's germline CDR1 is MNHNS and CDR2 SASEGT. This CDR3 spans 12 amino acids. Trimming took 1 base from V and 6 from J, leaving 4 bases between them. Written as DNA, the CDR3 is TGTGCCAGCAGTGAAGGAACTCAGCCCCAGCATTTT. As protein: CASSEGTQPQHF.

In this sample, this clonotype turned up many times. For the CDR3, the DNA is TGTGCCAGCAGTTACTCGGGGGGCGAGCAGTACTTC. The encoded protein is CASSYSGGEQYF. The gene calls are TRBV6-5 and TRBJ2-7; weak D call: TRBD2 (6 bases). The length of the CDR3 is 12 residues. Between the trimmed V and J ends, which lost 0 bases and 6 bases, there was a span of 6 bases. Germline V gives CDR1 MNHEY, CDR2 SVGAGI.

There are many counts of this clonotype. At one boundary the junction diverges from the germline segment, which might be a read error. CDR3 loop: CSARDDGQNLEEYF. Written as DNA, the CDR3 is TGCAGTGCTAGAGATGACGGACAGAATCTCGAGGAGTACTTC. The rearrangement joins TRBV20-1 to TRBJ2-7, with D possibly matching TRBD1 (6 bases). In germline, CDR1 is DFQATT, CDR2 SNEGSKA (reference sequence). The CDR3 extends over 14 amino acids.

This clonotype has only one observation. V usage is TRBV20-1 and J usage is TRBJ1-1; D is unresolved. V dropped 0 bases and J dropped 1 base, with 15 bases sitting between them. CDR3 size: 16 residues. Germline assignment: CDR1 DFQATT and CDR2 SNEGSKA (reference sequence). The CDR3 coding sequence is TGCAGTGCTAGAGATAAGGGAGGTATAGGGAACACTGAAGCTTTCTTT. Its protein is CSARDKGGIGNTEAFF.

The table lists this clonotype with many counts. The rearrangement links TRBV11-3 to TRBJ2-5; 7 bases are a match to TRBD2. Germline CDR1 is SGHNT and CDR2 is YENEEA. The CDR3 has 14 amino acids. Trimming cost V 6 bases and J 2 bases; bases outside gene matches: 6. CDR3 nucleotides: TGTGCCAGCAGTGCCCGGGGGGTACAAGAGACCCAGTACTTC. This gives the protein CASSARGVQETQYF.